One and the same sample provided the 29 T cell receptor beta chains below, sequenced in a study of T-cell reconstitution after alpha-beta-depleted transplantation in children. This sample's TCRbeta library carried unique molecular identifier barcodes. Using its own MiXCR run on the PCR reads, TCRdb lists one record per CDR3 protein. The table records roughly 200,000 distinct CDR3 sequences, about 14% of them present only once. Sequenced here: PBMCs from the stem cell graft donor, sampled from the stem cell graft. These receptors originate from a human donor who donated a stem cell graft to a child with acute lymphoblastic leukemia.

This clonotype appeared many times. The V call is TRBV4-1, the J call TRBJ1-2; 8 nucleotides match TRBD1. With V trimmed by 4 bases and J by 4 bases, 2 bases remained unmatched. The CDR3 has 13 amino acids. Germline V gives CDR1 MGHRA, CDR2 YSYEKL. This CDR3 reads CASSLGQGYGYTF. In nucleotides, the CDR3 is TGCGCCAGCAGCCTCGGACAGGGCTATGGCTACACCTTC.

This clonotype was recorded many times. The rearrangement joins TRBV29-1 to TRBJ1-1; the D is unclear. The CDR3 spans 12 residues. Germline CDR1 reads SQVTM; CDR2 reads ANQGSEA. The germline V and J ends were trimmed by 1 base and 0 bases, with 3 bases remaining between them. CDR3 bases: TGCAGCGTTGAAGGAATGAACACTGAAGCTTTCTTT. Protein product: CSVEGMNTEAFF.

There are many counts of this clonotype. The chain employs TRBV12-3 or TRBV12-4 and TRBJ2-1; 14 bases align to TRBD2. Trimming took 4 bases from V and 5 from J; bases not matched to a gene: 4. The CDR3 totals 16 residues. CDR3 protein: CASSSQGLAGDNEQFF. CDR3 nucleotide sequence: TGTGCCAGCAGTTCCCAGGGACTAGCGGGAGACAATGAGCAGTTCTTC.

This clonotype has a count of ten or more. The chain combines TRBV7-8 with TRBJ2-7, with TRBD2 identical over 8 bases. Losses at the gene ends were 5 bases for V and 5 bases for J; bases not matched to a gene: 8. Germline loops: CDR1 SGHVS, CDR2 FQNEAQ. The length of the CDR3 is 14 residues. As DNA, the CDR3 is TGTGCCAGCAGCCTCCGACTAGCGCTAAACGAGCAGTACTTC. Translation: CASSLRLALNEQYF.

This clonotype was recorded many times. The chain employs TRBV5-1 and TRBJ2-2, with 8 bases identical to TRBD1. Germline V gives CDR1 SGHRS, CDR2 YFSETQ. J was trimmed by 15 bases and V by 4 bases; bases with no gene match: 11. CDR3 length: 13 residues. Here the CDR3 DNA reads TGCGCCAGCAGCGTAGTGCCCGGGACAGGAATGTTTTTT. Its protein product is CASSVVPGTGMFF.

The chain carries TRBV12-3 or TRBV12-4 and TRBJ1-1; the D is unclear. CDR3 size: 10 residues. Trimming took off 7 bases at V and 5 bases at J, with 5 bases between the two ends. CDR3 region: CASIKTEAFF. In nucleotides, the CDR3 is TGTGCCAGCATTAAAACTGAAGCTTTCTTT.

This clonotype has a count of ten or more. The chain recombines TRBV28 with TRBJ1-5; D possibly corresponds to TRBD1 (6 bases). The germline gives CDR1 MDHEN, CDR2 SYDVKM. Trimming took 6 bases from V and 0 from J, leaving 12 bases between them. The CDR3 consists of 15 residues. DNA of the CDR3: TGTGCCAGCAGGGCGACAGGCCATAGCAATCAGCCCCAGCATTTT. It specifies CASRATGHSNQPQHF.

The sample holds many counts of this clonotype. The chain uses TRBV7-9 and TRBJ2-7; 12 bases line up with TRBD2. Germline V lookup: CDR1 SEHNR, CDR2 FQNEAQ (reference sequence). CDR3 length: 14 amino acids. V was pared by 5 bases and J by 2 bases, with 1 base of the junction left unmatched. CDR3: CASSRLAGAYEQYF. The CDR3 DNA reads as TGTGCCAGCAGCCGACTAGCGGGGGCCTACGAGCAGTACTTC.

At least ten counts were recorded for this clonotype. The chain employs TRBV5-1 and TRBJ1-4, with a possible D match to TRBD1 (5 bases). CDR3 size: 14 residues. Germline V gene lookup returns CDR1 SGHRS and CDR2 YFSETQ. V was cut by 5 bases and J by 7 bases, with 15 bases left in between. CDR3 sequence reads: CASRPGTRGEKLFF. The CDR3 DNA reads TGCGCCAGCAGGCCGGGCACTAGGGGTGAAAAACTGTTTTTT.

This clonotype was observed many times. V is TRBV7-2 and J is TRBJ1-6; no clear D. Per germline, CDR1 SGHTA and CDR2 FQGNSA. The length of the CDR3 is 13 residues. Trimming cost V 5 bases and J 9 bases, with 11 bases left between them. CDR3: CASSPRHFSPLHF. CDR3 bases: TGTGCCAGCAGCCCCCGACACTTTTCACCCCTCCACTTT.

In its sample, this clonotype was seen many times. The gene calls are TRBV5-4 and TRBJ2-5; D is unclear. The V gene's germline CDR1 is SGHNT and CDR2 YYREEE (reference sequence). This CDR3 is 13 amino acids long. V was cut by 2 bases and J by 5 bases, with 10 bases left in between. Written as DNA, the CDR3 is TGTGCCAGCAGCTTTCATCGTATGGAGACCCAGTACTTC. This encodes CASSFHRMETQYF.

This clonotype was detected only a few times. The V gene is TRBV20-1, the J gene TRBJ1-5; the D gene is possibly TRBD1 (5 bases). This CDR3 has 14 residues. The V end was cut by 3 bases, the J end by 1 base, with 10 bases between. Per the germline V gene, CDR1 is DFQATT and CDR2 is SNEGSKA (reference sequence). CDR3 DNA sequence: TGCAGTGCTAGTGGGGGGACCAGCAATCAGCCCCAGCATTTT. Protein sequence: CSASGGTSNQPQHF.

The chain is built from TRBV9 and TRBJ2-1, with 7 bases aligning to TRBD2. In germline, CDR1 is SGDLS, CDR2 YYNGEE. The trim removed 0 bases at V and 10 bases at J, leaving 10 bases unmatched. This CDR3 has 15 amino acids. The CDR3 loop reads CASSVGGGGSHEQFF. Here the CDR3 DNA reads TGTGCCAGCAGCGTAGGGGGGGGAGGGAGTCACGAGCAGTTCTTC.

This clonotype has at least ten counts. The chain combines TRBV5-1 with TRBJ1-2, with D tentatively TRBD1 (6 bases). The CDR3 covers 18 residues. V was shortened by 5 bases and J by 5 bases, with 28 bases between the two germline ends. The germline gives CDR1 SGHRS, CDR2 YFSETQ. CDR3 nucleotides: TGCGCCAGCAGTCAAAGCAGGGGCGCTCTATCCGTTCCTTATGGCTACACCTTC. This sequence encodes CASSQSRGALSVPYGYTF.

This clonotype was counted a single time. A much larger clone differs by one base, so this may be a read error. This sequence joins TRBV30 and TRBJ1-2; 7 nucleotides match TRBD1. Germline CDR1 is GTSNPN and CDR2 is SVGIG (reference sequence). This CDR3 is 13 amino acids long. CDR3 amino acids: CAWKGQRVYGDTF. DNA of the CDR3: TGTGCCTGGAAGGGACAGCGTGTCTATGGCGACACCTTC.

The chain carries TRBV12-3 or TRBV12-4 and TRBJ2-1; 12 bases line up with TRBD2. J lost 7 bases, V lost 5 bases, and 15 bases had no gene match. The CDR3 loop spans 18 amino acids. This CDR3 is CASSPPSGRATGENEQFF. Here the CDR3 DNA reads TGTGCCAGCAGTCCTCCTAGCGGGAGGGCGACGGGAGAGAATGAGCAGTTCTTC.

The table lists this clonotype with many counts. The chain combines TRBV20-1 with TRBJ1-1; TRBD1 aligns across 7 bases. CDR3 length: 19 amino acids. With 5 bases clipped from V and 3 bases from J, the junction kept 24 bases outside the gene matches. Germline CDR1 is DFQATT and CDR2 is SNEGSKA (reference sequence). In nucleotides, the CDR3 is TGCAGTGCTTCCGTCGCTCCGGGACAGCAAATACCTGGGGACACTGAAGCTTTCTTT. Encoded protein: CSASVAPGQQIPGDTEAFF.

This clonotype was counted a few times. The CDR3 reads CASSRASGRATTPEQFF. The CDR3 nucleotides are TGTGCCAGCAGCCGAGCTAGCGGGAGGGCCACCACTCCTGAGCAGTTCTTC. The chain has TRBV7-2 and TRBJ2-1, with TRBD2 matching 12 bases. V dropped 5 bases and J dropped 9; count of bases not matched to a gene: 14. The CDR3 spans 17 residues. Germline V CDR1 and CDR2: SGHTA, FQGNSA.

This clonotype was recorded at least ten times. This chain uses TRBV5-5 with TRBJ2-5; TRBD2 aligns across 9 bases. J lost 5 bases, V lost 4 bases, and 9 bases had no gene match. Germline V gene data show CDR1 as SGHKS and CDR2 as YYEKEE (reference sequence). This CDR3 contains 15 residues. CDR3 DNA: TGTGCCAGCAGCCGTAGCGGGAGTGATAAGGAGACCCAGTACTTC. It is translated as CASSRSGSDKETQYF.

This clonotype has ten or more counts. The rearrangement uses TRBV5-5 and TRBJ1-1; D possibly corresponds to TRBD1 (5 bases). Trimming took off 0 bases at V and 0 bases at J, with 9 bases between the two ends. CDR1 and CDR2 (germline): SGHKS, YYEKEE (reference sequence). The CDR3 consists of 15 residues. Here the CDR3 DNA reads TGTGCCAGCAGCTTGGCGGGGGGAATGAACACTGAAGCTTTCTTT. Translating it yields CASSLAGGMNTEAFF.

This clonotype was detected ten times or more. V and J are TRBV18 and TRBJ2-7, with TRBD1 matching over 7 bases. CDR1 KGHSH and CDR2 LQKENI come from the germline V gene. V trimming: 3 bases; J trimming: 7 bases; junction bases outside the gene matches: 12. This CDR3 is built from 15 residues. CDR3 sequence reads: CASSPTGEPYREQYF. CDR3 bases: TGTGCCAGCTCACCTACAGGGGAACCGTATAGGGAGCAGTACTTC.

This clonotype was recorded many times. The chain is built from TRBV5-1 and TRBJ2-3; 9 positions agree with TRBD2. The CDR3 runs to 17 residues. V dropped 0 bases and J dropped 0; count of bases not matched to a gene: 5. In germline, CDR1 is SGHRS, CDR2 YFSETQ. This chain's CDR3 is CASSLDGLAGSTDTQYF. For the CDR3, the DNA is TGCGCCAGCAGCTTGGACGGCCTAGCGGGGAGCACAGATACGCAGTATTTT. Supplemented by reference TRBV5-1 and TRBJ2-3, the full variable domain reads KAGVTQTPRYLIKTRGQQVTLSCSPISGHRSVSWYQQTPGQGLQFLFEYFSETQRNKGNFPGRFSGRQFSNSRSEMNVSTLELGDSALYLCASSLDGLAGSTDTQYFGPGTRLTVL.

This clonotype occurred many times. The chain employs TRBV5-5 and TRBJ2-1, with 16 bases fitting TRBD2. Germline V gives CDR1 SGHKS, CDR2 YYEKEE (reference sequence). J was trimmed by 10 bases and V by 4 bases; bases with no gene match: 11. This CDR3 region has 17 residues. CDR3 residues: CASSAPGLAGGLSEQFF. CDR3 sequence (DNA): TGTGCCAGCAGCGCACCGGGACTAGCGGGAGGGCTAAGCGAGCAGTTCTTC.

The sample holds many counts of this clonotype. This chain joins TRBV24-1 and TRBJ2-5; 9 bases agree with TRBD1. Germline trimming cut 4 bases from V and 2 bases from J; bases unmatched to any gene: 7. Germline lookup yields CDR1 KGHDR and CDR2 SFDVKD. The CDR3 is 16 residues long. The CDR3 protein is CATSERYRGQQETQYF. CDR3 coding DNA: TGTGCCACCAGTGAACGTTACAGGGGGCAACAAGAGACCCAGTACTTC.

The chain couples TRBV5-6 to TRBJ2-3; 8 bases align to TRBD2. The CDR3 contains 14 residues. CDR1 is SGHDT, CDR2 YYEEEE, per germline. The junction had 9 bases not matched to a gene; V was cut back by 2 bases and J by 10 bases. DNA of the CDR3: TGTGCCAGCAGCTTAGCGGGAGCAGGGGATCCGCAGTATTTT. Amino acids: CASSLAGAGDPQYF.

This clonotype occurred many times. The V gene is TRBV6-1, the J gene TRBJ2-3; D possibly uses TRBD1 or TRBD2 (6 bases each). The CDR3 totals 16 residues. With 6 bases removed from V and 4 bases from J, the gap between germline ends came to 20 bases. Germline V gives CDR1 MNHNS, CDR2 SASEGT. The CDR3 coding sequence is TGTGCCAGCAGCTTTGACAGGCGCGGGACTTCAGATACGCAGTATTTT. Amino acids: CASSFDRRGTSDTQYF.

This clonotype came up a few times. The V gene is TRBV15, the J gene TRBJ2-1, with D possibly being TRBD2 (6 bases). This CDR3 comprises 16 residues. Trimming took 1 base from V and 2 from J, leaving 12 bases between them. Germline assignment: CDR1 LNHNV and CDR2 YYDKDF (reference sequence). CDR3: CATSRGLRDTYNEQFF. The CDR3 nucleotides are TGTGCCACCAGCAGAGGGTTGCGGGATACCTACAATGAGCAGTTCTTC.

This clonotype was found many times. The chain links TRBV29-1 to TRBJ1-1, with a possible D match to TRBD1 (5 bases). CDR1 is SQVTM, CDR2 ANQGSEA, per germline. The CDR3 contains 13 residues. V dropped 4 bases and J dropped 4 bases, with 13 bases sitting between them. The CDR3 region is CSVASRVITEAFF. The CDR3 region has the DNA TGCAGCGTTGCATCCAGGGTAATCACTGAAGCTTTCTTT. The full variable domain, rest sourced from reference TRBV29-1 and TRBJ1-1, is SAVISQKPSRDICQRGTSLTIQCQVDSQVTMMFWYRQQPGQSLTLIATANQGSEATYESGFVIDKFPISRPNLTFSTLTVSNMSPEDSSIYLCSVASRVITEAFFGQGTRLTVV.

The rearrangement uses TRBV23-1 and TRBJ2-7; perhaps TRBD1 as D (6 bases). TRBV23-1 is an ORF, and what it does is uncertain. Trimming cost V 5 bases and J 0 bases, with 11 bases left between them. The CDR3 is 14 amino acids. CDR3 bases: TGCGCCAGCAGTTCAGGGGAGAGCTCCTACGAGCAGTACTTC. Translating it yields CASSSGESSYEQYF.